This is a list of T cell receptor beta chains from one sample in a study of response to subunit inactivated influenza vaccine. TCRdb passed the RT-PCR reads through MiXCR, listing each CDR3 protein once. The sample yields about 780,000 distinct CDR3 sequences, under 20% seen once. The sequenced sample was PBMCs from blood, obtained around 5 days after vaccination. Source of these receptors: a man aged 50 to 59 who received an inactivated influenza vaccine. The CDR3 runs from the conserved cysteine through the conserved F or W. Expanded clones get a size class; other rows say once, few or many, or leave the size out.

v_gene	j_gene	abundance	CDR3aa
TRBV28	TRBJ2-5	NA	CASSGAGTQFGTQYF
TRBV20-1	TRBJ2-3	many	CSAGGAGVTDTQYF
TRBV5-1	TRBJ2-7	NA	CASSLDGLAGGYSYEQYF
TRBV5-5	TRBJ2-7	NA	CASSFGITSGYSYEQYF
TRBV20-1	TRBJ1-1	NA	CSARVQVVTEAFF
TRBV11-1	TRBJ2-3	NA	CASSALAGGYASTDTQYF
TRBV28	TRBJ2-5	few	CASSYLHRDELGETQYF
TRBV6-2/TRBV6-3	TRBJ2-7	NA	CASSYSWTSGREYEQYF
TRBV28	TRBJ2-5	NA	CASTSETQYF
TRBV29-1	TRBJ2-7	NA	CSVDTPYEQYF
TRBV12-3/TRBV12-4	TRBJ1-6	few	CASSYEYHRALHF
TRBV7-2	TRBJ1-6	many	CASSLGPSPLHF
TRBV6-2/TRBV6-3	TRBJ2-7	NA	CASSSPLTFYEQYF
TRBV5-1	TRBJ1-1	NA	CASSIAGSTNTEAFF
TRBV29-1	TRBJ2-6	few	CSALGPGANVLTF